What follows are 3 T cell receptor beta chains derived from one specimen sequenced in a study of OX40 agonist ivuxolimab in advanced cancers. Library construction relied on the immunoSEQ multiplex PCR assay. Not all clones reach the TCRdb copy of this immuneACCESS table, which keeps in-frame sequences only. Checked studies attribute under half of the gap to unresolved V genes and leave the rest unexplained. The sample includes some 15,000 clones, with around four fifths observed a single time. Together, the top ten hold about 26% of the sample. The sequencing here drew on CD4+ or CD8+ T cells sorted from blood, taken in a trial of the OX40 agonist ivuxolimab. These receptors were taken from an adult with an advanced solid tumor such as melanoma, head and neck, liver or kidney cancer.

This clone was recorded once. This chain connects TRBV27 to TRBJ1-5, with D possibly TRBD1 on 6 matching bases. Trimming removed 5 bases at V and 2 bases at J, with 16 bases between. The germline gives CDR1 MNHEY, CDR2 SMNVEV (reference sequence). The CDR3 is 16 amino acids. CDR3 DNA: TGTGCCAGCAGTAATCGAGGGGGGGGCCGCAATCAGCCCCAGCATTTT. Translated: CASSNRGGGRNQPQHF.

The CDR3 sequence: CSVLGGDTDTQYF. The CDR3 DNA reads TGCAGCGTTTTAGGGGGCGACACAGATACGCAGTATTTT. V gene TRBV29-1 combines with J gene TRBJ2-3, with 7 bases matching TRBD1. The CDR3 runs 13 residues. Unmatched junction bases numbered 4, after V lost 5 bases and J lost 2 bases. Germline V gene data show CDR1 as SQVTM and CDR2 as ANQGSEA.

This chain uses TRBV7-2 with TRBJ1-2; 7 nucleotides match TRBD1. From germline, CDR1 is SGHTA and CDR2 FQGNSA. Trimming removed 5 bases from V and 4 bases from J; junction bases left unmatched: 10. The CDR3 extends over 15 amino acids. The CDR3 DNA is TGTGCCAGCAGCACAAAACCGGGACAGCTCTATGGCTACACCTTC. This translates into CASSTKPGQLYGYTF. Variable domain in full (rest from reference TRBV7-2 and TRBJ1-2): GAGVSQSPSNKVTEKGKDVELRCDPISGHTALYWYRQSLGQGLEFLIYFQGNSAPDKSGLPSDRFSAERTGGSVSTLTIQRTQQEDSAVYLCASSTKPGQLYGYTFGSGTRLTVV.